The entry below gives a single T cell receptor (beta chain) sequence along with its context. Profiling relied on immunoSEQ multiplex PCR, and the TCRdb table lists in-frame clones only, not all of them. This sample has 130,000 to 150,000 clones, with about four fifths found just once. These data are taken from a study of blood T cell repertoires in COVID-19. The CDR3 runs to 16 residues. The ends lost 2 bases at V and 2 bases at J; junction bases unmatched: 4. Germline V gene sequence: CDR1 SNHLY, CDR2 FYNNEI. Input material: peripheral blood. The chain recombines TRBV2 with TRBJ2-2, with 8 bases lining up with TRBD2. This sequence was found in a human donor in a cohort sampled during active COVID-19. The CDR3 DNA sequence: TGTGCCAGCAGTGAAATCGGGACTAGTAACACCGGGGAGCTGTTTTTT. This gives the protein CASSEIGTSNTGELFF.